One sample yielded the 2 T cell receptor beta chains listed below, sequenced in a study of blood T cell repertoires in COVID-19. Data came from immunoSEQ multiplex PCR; TCRdb stores just in-frame clones and leaves some out. The sample records 250,000 to 300,000 clones, about 85% being singletons. The sequenced sample consisted of peripheral blood. Receptor source: a woman between 50 and 59 years old who had recovered from COVID-19.

The chain carries TRBV7-2 and TRBJ1-3; D possibly corresponds to TRBD1 (5 bases). This CDR3 spans 17 amino acids. Germline assignment: CDR1 SGHTA and CDR2 FQGNSA. Trimming stripped 0 bases from V and 4 bases from J, with 16 bases between. The CDR3 spells CASSLALAGSSGNTIYF. CDR3 DNA sequence: TGTGCCAGCAGCTTAGCGCTCGCAGGGTCCTCCGGAAACACCATATATTTT. Full variable domain (outside the CDR3, taken from reference TRBV7-2 and TRBJ1-3): GAGVSQSPSNKVTEKGKDVELRCDPISGHTALYWYRQSLGQGLEFLIYFQGNSAPDKSGLPSDRFSAERTGGSVSTLTIQRTQQEDSAVYLCASSLALAGSSGNTIYFGEGSWLTVV.

The rearrangement links TRBV4-3 to TRBJ1-4, with a weak D call TRBD1 (6 bases). V was cut by 4 bases and J by 8 bases, with 17 bases left in between. Per germline, CDR1 LGHNA and CDR2 YSLEER. CDR3 length equals 15 residues. In DNA, the CDR3 is TGCGCCAGCAGCCGGACGGACAGACTCAGAGAAAAACTGTTTTTT. It is translated as CASSRTDRLREKLFF.